The 14 T cell receptor beta chains given below trace back to one sample, sequenced in a study of response to subunit inactivated influenza vaccine. TCRdb re-called the RT-PCR reads with MiXCR, one entry per CDR3 protein. This sample has 150,000 to 200,000 distinct CDR3 sequences, with around 10% found just once. The sample consisted of CD8+ T cells sorted from PBMCs, taken roughly 24 months after vaccination. The source of these receptors is a man aged 50-75 years who received an inactivated influenza vaccine.

The V and J genes are TRBV7-3 and TRBJ2-3, with 7 bases identical to TRBD1. With V trimmed by 1 base and J by 3 bases, 4 bases remained unmatched. Per the germline V gene, CDR1 is SGHTA and CDR2 is FQGTGA. The CDR3 covers 15 residues. CDR3 DNA: TGTGCCAGCAGCTTAAGAGGGGGCGCGACAGATACGCAGTATTTT. This codes for CASSLRGGATDTQYF.

The sample holds a few counts of this clonotype. The DNA for the CDR3 is TGCGCCAGCAGCTATACAGGGGACACTGAAGCTTTCTTT. It translates to CASSYTGDTEAFF. V usage is TRBV5-1 and J usage is TRBJ1-1; 7 positions match TRBD1. Germline V gene sequence: CDR1 SGHRS, CDR2 YFSETQ. V trimming: 3 bases; J trimming: 3 bases; junction bases outside the gene matches: 2. The CDR3 spans 13 residues.

Note on this clonotype: The junction does not match germline at one end; this may be a read error. The rearrangement links TRBV5-1 to TRBJ2-5, with 7 bases fitting TRBD2. Germline lookup yields CDR1 SGHRS and CDR2 YFSETQ. The CDR3 is 17 residues long. CDR3: CSSRVNSGREFKETQYF. For the CDR3, the DNA is TGCTCCAGCAGAGTAAACTCCGGGCGGGAGTTCAAGGAGACCCAGTACTTC.

This clonotype showed up many times. V gene TRBV6-1 combines with J gene TRBJ2-3; TRBD1 matches 9 bases. The CDR3 has 14 amino acids. J gave up 1 base and V 8 bases, and 4 bases lay outside the gene matches. Germline-derived CDR1 and CDR2 are MNHNS and SASEGT. The CDR3 is CASSRDRGTDTQYF. The DNA of the CDR3 is TGTGCCAGCTCTCGGGACAGGGGCACAGATACGCAGTATTTT.

This clonotype was observed at least ten times. The V gene is TRBV3-1, the J gene TRBJ2-1; TRBD2 agrees at 7 bases. CDR1 and CDR2 from the germline V gene are LGHDT and YNNKEL (reference sequence). The V gene end was trimmed by 4 bases and the J gene end by 0 bases; junction bases not matched to a gene: 3. The CDR3 contains 15 residues. CDR3 DNA: TGTGCCAGCAGCCCCCGGGACTACTCCTACAATGAGCAGTTCTTC. Encoded protein: CASSPRDYSYNEQFF.

This clonotype was seen more than once but under ten times. This sequence joins TRBV4-2 and TRBJ2-1; 11 nucleotides align to TRBD2. The CDR3 extends over 21 amino acids. Germline V CDR1 and CDR2: LGHNA, YNFKEQ. J gave up 2 bases and V 1 base, and 16 bases lay outside the gene matches. This CDR3 reads CASSQALSRLAGGSAYNEQFF. CDR3 DNA sequence: TGTGCCAGCAGCCAAGCTTTATCTCGGCTAGCGGGGGGCAGCGCCTACAATGAGCAGTTCTTC.

Ten or more counts support this clonotype. The chain uses TRBV28 and TRBJ2-3; 8 bases are a match to TRBD2. Trimming removed 6 bases from V and 2 bases from J; junction bases left unmatched: 10. The CDR3 totals 16 residues. Per germline, CDR1 MDHEN and CDR2 SYDVKM. The CDR3 region is CASSLRGGQVTDTQYF. CDR3 nucleotides: TGTGCCAGCAGCCTCCGGGGGGGGCAGGTCACAGATACGCAGTATTTT.

The sample holds a few counts of this clonotype. The CDR3 loop is CASSLRTESNQPQHF. In DNA form, the CDR3 reads TGTGCCAGCAGCCTAAGGACGGAAAGCAATCAGCCCCAGCATTTT. This chain links TRBV28 with TRBJ1-5; D unresolved. The germline V and J ends were trimmed by 6 bases and 1 base, with 13 bases remaining between them. The CDR3 consists of 15 residues. CDR1 MDHEN and CDR2 SYDVKM come from the germline V gene. The full variable domain, rest sourced from reference TRBV28 and TRBJ1-5, is DVKVTQSSRYLVKRTGEKVFLECVQDMDHENMFWYRQDPGLGLRLIYFSYDVKMKEKGDIPEGYSVSREKKERFSLILESASTNQTSMYLCASSLRTESNQPQHFGDGTRLSIL.

This clonotype has a count of ten or more. The chain combines TRBV27 with TRBJ2-7; D remains unclear. Germline-derived CDR1 and CDR2 are MNHEY and SMNVEV (reference sequence). This CDR3 spans 13 amino acids. V lost 2 bases to trimming and J lost 0 bases, with 5 bases between them. This chain's CDR3 is CASSLRHSYEQYF. In DNA form, the CDR3 reads TGTGCCAGCAGTTTAAGGCACTCCTACGAGCAGTACTTC.

This chain uses TRBV12-3 or TRBV12-4 with TRBJ2-7, with TRBD1 matching 10 bases. Unmatched junction bases numbered 12, after V lost 4 bases and J lost 9 bases. CDR3 length: 15 residues. Here the CDR3 reads CASSSAVTGGVGQYF. CDR3 nucleotide sequence: TGTGCCAGCAGTTCCGCCGTGACAGGGGGCGTAGGGCAGTACTTC.

V usage is TRBV7-9 and J usage is TRBJ1-2; D is ambiguous. The CDR3 runs to 11 residues. Per the germline V gene, CDR1 is SEHNR and CDR2 is FQNEAQ (reference sequence). The ends were cut back, 4 bases at V and 7 bases at J, with 7 bases in the middle. The CDR3 loop is CASSSILGYTF. The CDR3 bases are TGTGCCAGCAGCTCGATCCTTGGCTACACCTTC.

The table lists this clonotype with a few counts. J is TRBJ2-7 and V is TRBV29-1; 10 bases are a match to TRBD1. The CDR3 runs 12 residues. Germline CDR1 and CDR2: SQVTM and ANQGSEA. Trimming removed 8 bases from V and 8 bases from J; junction bases left unmatched: 9. CDR3 protein: CSIRDRGAQQYF. CDR3 nucleotide sequence: TGCAGCATCCGGGACAGGGGCGCTCAGCAGTACTTC.

The table lists this clonotype with a few counts. The chain recombines TRBV5-1 with TRBJ2-2; TRBD1 matches at 10 bases. Germline trimming cut 0 bases from V and 4 bases from J; bases unmatched to any gene: 3. The CDR3 consists of 16 residues. CDR1 SGHRS and CDR2 YFSETQ come from the germline V gene. In DNA form, the CDR3 reads TGCGCCAGCAGCTTGGCCGGACAGGGGGGCACCGGGGAGCTGTTTTTT. Translating it yields CASSLAGQGGTGELFF. Together with reference TRBV5-1 and TRBJ2-2, the CDR3 gives the full variable domain: KAGVTQTPRYLIKTRGQQVTLSCSPISGHRSVSWYQQTPGQGLQFLFEYFSETQRNKGNFPGRFSGRQFSNSRSEMNVSTLELGDSALYLCASSLAGQGGTGELFFGEGSRLTVL.

This sequence joins TRBV7-9 and TRBJ2-2; TRBD1 agrees at 10 bases. The CDR3 runs to 15 residues. The germline gives CDR1 SEHNR, CDR2 FQNEAQ (reference sequence). V lost 5 bases to trimming and J lost 6 bases; unmatched junction nucleotides: 6. The CDR3 protein is CASSRRQGAAGELFF. The DNA for the CDR3 is TGTGCCAGCAGCCGCCGACAGGGGGCCGCCGGGGAGCTGTTTTTT.